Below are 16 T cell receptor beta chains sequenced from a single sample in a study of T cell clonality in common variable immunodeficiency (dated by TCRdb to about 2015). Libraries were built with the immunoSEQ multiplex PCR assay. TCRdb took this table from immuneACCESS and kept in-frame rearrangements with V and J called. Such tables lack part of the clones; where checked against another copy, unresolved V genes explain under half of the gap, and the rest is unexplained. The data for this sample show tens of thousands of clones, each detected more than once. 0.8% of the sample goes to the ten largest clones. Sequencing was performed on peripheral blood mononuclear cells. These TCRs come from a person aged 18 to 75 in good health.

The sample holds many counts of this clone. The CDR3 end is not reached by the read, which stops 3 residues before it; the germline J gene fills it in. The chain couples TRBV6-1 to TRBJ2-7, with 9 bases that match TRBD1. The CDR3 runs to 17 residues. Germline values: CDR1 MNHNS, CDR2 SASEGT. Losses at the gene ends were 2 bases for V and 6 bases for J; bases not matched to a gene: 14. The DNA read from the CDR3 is TGTGCCAGCAGTGAATACGGGCCAGGGACAGGGCGGCCCGAG. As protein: CASSEYGPGTGRPE. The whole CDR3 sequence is CASSEYGPGTGRPEQYF.

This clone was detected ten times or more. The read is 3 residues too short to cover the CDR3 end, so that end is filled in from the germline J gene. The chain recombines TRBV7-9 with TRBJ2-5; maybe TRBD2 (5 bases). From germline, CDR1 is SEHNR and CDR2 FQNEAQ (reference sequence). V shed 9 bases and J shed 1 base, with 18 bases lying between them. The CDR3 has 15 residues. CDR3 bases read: TGTGCCAGTCGGTCTTCGCGCGGGCGCCAAGAGACC. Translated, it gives CASRSSRGRQET. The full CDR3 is CASRSSRGRQETQYF.

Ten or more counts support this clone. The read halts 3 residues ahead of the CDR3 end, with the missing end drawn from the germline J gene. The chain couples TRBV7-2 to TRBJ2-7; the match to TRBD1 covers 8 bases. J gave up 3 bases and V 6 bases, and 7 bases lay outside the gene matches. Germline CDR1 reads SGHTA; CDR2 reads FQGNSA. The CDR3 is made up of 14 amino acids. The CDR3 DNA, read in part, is TGTGCCAGCAGGCTCGGACAGGGAAACTACGAG. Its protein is CASRLGQGNYE. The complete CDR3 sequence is CASRLGQGNYEQYF.

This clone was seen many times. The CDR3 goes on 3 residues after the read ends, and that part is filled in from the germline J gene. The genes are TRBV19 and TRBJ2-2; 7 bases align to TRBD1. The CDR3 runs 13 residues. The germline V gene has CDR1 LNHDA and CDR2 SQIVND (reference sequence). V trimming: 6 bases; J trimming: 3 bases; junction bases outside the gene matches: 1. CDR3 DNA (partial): TGTGCCAGTAGCACAGGGGACACCGGGGAG. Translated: CASSTGDTGE. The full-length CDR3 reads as CASSTGDTGELFF.

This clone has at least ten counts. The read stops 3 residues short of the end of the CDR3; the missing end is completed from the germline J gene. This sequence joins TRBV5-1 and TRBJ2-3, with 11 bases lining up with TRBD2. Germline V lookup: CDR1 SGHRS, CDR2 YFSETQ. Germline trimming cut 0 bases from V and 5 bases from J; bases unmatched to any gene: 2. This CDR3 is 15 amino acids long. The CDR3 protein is CASSLELAGVDTQYF. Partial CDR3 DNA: TGCGCCAGCAGCTTGGAACTAGCGGGAGTAGATACG.

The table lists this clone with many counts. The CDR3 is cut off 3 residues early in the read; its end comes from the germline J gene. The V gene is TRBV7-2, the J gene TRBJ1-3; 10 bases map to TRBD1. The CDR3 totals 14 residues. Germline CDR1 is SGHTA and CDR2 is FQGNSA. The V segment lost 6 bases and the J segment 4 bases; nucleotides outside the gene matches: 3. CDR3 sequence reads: CASSQDRGGNTIYF. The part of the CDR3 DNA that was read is TGTGCCAGCAGTCAGGACAGGGGGGGAAACACC.

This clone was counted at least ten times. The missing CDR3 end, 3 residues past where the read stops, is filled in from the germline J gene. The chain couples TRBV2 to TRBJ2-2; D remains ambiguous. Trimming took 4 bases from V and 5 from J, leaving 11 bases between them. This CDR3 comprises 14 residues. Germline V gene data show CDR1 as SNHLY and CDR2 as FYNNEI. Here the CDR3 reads CASSVAQVTGELFF. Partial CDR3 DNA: TGTGCCAGCAGTGTAGCCCAGGTGACCGGGGAG.

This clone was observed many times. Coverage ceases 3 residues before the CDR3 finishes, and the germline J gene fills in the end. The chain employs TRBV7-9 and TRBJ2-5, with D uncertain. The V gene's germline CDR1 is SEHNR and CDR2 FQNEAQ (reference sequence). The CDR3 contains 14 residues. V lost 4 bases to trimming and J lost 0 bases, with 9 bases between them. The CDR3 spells CASSSQAYQETQYF. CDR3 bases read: TGTGCCAGCAGCTCCCAGGCGTACCAAGAGACC.

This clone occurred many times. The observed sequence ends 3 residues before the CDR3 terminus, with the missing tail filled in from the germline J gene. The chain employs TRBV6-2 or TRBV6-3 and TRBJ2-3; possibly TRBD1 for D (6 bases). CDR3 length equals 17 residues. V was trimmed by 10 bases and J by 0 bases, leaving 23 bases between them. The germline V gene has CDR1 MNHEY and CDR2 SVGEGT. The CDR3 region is CATHLTGTPYSTDTQYF. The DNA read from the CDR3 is TGTGCCACTCACCTAACCGGGACACCCTACAGCACAGATACG.

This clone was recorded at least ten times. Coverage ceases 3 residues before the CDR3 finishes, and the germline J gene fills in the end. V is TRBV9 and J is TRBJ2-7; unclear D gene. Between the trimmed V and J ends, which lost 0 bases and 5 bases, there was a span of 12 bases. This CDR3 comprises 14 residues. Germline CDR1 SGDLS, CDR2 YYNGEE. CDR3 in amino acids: CASSVGAPQDEQYF. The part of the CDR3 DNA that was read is TGTGCCAGCAGCGTAGGCGCCCCCCAAGACGAG.

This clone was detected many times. The part of the CDR3 DNA that was read is TGCAGTGCAAAGACTAGCGGGGGTTACAATGAG. Translation gives CSAKTSGGYNE. In full, the CDR3 reads CSAKTSGGYNEQFF. The V and J genes are TRBV20-1 and TRBJ2-1, with 12 bases fitting TRBD2. With the read ending 3 residues before the CDR3 end, the germline J gene is used to fill in that end. CDR1 and CDR2 (germline): DFQATT, SNEGSKA (reference sequence). The CDR3 totals 14 residues. The trim removed 6 bases at V and 4 bases at J, leaving 4 bases unmatched.

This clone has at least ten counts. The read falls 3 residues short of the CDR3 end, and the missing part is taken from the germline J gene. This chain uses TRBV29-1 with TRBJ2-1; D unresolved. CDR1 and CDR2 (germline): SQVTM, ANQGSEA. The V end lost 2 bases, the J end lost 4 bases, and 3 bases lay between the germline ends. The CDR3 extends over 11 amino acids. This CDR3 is CSVERYNEQFF. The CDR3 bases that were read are TGCAGCGTTGAAAGGTACAATGAG.

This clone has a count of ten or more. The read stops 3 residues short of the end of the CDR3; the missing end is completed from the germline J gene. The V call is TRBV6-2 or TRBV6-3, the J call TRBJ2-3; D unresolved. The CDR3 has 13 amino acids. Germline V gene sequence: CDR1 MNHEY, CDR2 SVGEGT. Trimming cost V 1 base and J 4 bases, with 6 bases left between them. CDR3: CASSYWASDTQYF. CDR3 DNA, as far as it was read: TGTGCCAGCAGTTACTGGGCTTCAGATACG.

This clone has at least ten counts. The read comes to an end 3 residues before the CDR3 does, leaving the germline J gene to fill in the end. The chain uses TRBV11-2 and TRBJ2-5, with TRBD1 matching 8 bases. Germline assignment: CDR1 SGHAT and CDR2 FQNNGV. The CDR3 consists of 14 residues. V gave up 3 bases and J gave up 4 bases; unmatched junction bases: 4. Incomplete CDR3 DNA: TGTGCCAGCAGCTTGGACAGGGTCAGAGAGACC. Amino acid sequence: CASSLDRVRET. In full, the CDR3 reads CASSLDRVRETQYF.

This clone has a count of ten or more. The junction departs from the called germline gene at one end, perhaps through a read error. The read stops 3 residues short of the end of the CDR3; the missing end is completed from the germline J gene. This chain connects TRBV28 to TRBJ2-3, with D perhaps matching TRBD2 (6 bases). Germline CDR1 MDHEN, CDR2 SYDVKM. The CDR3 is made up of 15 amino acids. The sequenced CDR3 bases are TGTGCCTGCAGTTTTAGCGGACCTAGCACAGATACG. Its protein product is CACSFSGPSTDT. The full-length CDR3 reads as CACSFSGPSTDTQYF.

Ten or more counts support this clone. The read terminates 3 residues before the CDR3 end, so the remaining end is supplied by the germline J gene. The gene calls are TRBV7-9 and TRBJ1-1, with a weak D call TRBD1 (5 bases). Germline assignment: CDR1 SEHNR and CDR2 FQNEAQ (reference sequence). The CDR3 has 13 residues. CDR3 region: CASSSPDSAEAFF. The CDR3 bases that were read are TGTGCCAGCAGCTCACCCGACAGTGCCGAA. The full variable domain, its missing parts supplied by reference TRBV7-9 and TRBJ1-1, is DTGVSQNPRHKITKRGQNVTFRCDPISEHNRLYWYRQTLGQGPEFLTYFQNEAQLEKSRLLSDRFSAERPKGSFSTLEIQRTEQGDSAMYLCASSSPDSAEAFFGQGTRLTVV.